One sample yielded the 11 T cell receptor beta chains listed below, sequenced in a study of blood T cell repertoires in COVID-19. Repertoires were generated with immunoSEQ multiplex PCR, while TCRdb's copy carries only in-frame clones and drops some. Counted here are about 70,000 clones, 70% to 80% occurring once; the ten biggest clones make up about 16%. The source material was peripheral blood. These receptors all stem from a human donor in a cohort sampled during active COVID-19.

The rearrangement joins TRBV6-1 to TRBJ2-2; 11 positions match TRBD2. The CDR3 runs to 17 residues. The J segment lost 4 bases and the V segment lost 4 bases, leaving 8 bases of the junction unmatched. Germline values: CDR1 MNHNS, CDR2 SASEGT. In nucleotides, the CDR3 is TGTGCCAGCAGTGGGGTAGCGGGAGGGCCGGGCACCGGGGAGCTGTTTTTT. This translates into CASSGVAGGPGTGELFF.

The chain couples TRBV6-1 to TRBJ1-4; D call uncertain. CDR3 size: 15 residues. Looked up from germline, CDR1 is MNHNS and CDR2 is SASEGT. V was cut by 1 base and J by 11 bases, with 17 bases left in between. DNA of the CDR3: TGTGCCAGCAGTGAAGTAGCTACTAATGATAGGAAACTGTTTTTT. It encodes CASSEVATNDRKLFF.

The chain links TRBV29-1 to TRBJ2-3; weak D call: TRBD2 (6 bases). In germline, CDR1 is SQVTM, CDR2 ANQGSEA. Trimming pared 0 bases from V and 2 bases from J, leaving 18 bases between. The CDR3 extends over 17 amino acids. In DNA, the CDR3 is TGCAGCGTTGAAGATCGTCGGCCCGGGCGGGACACAGATACGCAGTATTTT. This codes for CSVEDRRPGRDTDTQYF.

CDR3 coding DNA: TGTGCCAGCAGCTTAGCGCTTGGGGGGAGAATGAACACTGAAGCTTTCTTT. This translates into CASSLALGGRMNTEAFF. The chain links TRBV7-2 to TRBJ1-1; D possibly corresponds to TRBD1 (5 bases). The CDR3 extends over 17 amino acids. The germline V gene encodes CDR1 SGHTA and CDR2 FQGNSA. The germline V and J ends were trimmed by 0 bases and 0 bases, with 14 bases remaining between them.

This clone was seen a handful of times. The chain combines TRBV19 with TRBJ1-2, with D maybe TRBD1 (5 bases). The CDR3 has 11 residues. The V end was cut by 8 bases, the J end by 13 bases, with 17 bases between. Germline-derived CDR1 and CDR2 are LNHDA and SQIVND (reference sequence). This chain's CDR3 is CASGIGAIGTF. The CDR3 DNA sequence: TGTGCCAGTGGAATTGGGGCAATCGGCACCTTC. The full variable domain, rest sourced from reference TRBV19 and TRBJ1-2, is DGGITQSPKYLFRKEGQNVTLSCEQNLNHDAMYWYRQDPGQGLRLIYYSQIVNDFQKGDIAEGYSVSREKKESFPLTVTSAQKNPTAFYLCASGIGAIGTFGSGTRLTVV.

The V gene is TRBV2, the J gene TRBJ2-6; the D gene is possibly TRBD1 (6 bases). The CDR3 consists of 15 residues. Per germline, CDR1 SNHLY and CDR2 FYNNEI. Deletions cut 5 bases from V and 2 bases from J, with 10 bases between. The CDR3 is CASSPTGTGANVLTF. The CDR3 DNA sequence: TGTGCCAGCAGTCCTACAGGGACTGGGGCCAACGTCCTGACTTTC.

CDR3 residues: CAIKGQIKGREQYF. CDR3 nucleotide sequence: TGTGCCATCAAAGGACAAATAAAGGGGCGGGAGCAGTACTTC. V and J are TRBV10-3 and TRBJ2-7, with D possibly matching TRBD1 (5 bases). The CDR3 has 14 amino acids. The V gene lost 7 bases and the J gene lost 7 bases, with 20 bases spanning the gap. Germline assignment: CDR1 ENHRY and CDR2 SYGVKD.

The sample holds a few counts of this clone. The DNA for the CDR3 is TGCAGCGTCGCGCCCGGGGGACGGGATCAGCCCCAGCATTTT. This translates into CSVAPGGRDQPQHF. This chain links TRBV29-1 with TRBJ1-5, with a possible D match to TRBD1 (5 bases). The CDR3 extends over 14 amino acids. Deletions cut 6 bases from V and 5 bases from J, with 17 bases between. CDR1 SQVTM and CDR2 ANQGSEA come from the germline V gene.

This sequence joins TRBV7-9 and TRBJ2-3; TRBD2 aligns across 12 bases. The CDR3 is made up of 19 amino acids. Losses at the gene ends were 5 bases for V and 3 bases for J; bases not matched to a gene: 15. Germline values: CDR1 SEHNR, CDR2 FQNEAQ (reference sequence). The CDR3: CASSRAGRTSGTSTDTQYF. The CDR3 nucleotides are TGTGCCAGCAGCCGGGCGGGCCGGACTAGCGGGACATCGACAGATACGCAGTATTTT.

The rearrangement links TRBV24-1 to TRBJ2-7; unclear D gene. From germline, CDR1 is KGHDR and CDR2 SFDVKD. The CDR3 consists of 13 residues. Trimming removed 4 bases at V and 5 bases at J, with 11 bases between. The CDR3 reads CATSEGPANEQYF. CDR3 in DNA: TGTGCCACCAGTGAGGGCCCGGCTAACGAGCAGTACTTC.

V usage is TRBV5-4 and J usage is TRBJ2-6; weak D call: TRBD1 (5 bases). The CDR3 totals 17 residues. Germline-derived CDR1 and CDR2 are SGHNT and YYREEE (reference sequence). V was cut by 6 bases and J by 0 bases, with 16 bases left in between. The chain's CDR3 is CASNPGSPHSGANVLTF. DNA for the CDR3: TGTGCCAGCAACCCAGGGTCCCCTCACTCTGGGGCCAACGTCCTGACTTTC.